These T cell receptor beta chains were read from a single sample in a study of control samples from healthy donors and cancer patients. Method: immunoSEQ multiplex PCR; TCRdb's copy keeps in-frame clones and lacks some. The sample has roughly 100,000 clones, roughly 89% seen once. Material for sequencing was PBMCs. Receptors were obtained from a man aged 55 to 70 with lung cancer. CDR3s include the opening cysteine and the closing phenylalanine or tryptophan. The D gene is left open where the match is weak. Only part of the rows carry a size: once, few, many, or a class if the clone is expanded.

>TRBV4-1|.|TRBJ1-5|.
CASSQDQWQPQHF
TGCGCCAGCAGCCAAGATCAATGGCAGCCCCAGCATTTT
>TRBV10-3|.|TRBJ2-6|.
CAIKGSGANVLTF
TGTGCCATCAAGGGCTCTGGGGCCAACGTCCTGACTTTC
>TRBV5-1|.|TRBJ2-3|.
CASSGTVTDTQYF
TGCGCCAGCAGCGGTACTGTCACAGATACGCAGTATTTT
>TRBV5-4|.|TRBJ1-5|.
CASSSSPGNQPQHF
TGTGCCAGCAGCTCCTCTCCGGGCAATCAGCCCCAGCATTTT
>TRBV6-5|.|TRBJ2-5|.
CASRGWGTAQETQYF
TGTGCCAGCAGGGGTTGGGGGACTGCACAAGAGACCCAGTACTTC
>TRBV4-1|.|TRBJ1-5|.
CASSQDWGYNQPQHF
TGCGCCAGCAGCCAAGATTGGGGATACAATCAGCCCCAGCATTTT
>TRBV6-5|.|TRBJ2-5|.
CASRLYGAETQYF
TGTGCCAGCAGGTTATATGGGGCAGAGACCCAGTACTTC
>TRBV9|once|TRBJ2-2|.
CASSVELGNTGELFF
TGTGCCAGCAGCGTAGAGCTGGGAAACACCGGGGAGCTGTTTTTT
>TRBV2|.|TRBJ2-5|.
CASITGGGPYQETQYF
TGTGCCAGCATTACCGGGGGTGGGCCGTACCAAGAGACCCAGTACTTC
>TRBV6-4|.|TRBJ1-5|TRBD1
CASSEQQGGNQPQHF
TGTGCCAGCAGTGAGCAACAGGGGGGTAACCAGCCCCAGCATTTT